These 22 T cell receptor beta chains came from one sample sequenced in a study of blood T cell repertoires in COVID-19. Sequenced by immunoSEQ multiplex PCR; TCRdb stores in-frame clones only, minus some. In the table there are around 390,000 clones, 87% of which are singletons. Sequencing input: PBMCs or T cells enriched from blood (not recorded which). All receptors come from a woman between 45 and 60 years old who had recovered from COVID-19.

The CDR3 DNA is TGCGCCAGCAGGGTTTCAGACTCAACCTACGAGCAGTACTTC. Translated: CASRVSDSTYEQYF. The chain joins TRBV5-1 to TRBJ2-7; D gene uncertain. Germline V gives CDR1 SGHRS, CDR2 YFSETQ. The CDR3 is made up of 14 amino acids. The V end was cut by 5 bases, the J end by 2 bases, with 14 bases between.

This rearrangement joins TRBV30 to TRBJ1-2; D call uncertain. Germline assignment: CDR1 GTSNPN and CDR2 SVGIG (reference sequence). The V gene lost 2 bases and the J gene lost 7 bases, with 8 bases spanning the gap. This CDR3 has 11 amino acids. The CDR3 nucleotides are TGTGCCTGGAGTCCTCTGAGTGGCTACACCTTC. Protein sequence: CAWSPLSGYTF.

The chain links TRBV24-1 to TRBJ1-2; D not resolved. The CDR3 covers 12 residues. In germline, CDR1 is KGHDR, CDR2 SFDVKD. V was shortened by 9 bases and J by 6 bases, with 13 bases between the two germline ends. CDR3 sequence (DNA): TGTGCCACCGTCGGGGAGAAGGATGGCTACACCTTC. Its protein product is CATVGEKDGYTF.

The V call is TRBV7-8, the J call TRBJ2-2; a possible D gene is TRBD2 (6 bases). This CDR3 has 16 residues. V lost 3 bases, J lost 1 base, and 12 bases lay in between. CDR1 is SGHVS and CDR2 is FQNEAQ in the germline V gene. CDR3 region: CASSFGRGMNTGELFF. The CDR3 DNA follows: TGTGCCAGCAGCTTTGGACGGGGGATGAACACCGGGGAGCTGTTTTTT. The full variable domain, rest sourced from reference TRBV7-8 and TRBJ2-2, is GAGVSQSPRYKVAKRGQDVALRCDPISGHVSLFWYQQALGQGPEFLTYFQNEAQLDKSGLPSDRFFAERPEGSVSTLKIQRTQQEDSAVYLCASSFGRGMNTGELFFGEGSRLTVL.

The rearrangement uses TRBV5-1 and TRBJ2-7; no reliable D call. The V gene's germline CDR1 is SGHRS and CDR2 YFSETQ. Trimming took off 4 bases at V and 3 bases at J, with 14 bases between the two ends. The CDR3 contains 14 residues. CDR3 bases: TGCGCCAGCAGCGAAACGACTGAAGGCTACGAGCAGTACTTC. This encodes CASSETTEGYEQYF.

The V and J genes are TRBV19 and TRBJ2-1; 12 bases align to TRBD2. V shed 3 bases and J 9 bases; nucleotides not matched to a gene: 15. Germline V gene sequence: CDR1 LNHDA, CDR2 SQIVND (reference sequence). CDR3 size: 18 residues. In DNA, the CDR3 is TGTGCCAGTAGTATCCCTCTCCTAACTAGCGGGGGGCCCTCTGAGCAGTTCTTC. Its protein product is CASSIPLLTSGGPSEQFF.

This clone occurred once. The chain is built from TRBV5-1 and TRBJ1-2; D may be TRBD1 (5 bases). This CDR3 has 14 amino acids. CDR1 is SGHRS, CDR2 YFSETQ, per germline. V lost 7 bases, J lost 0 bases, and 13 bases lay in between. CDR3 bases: TGCGCCAGCCACACCGGGGGGACTAACTATGGCTACACCTTC. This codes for CASHTGGTNYGYTF. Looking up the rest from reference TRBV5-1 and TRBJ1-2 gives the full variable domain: KAGVTQTPRYLIKTRGQQVTLSCSPISGHRSVSWYQQTPGQGLQFLFEYFSETQRNKGNFPGRFSGRQFSNSRSEMNVSTLELGDSALYLCASHTGGTNYGYTFGSGTRLTVV.

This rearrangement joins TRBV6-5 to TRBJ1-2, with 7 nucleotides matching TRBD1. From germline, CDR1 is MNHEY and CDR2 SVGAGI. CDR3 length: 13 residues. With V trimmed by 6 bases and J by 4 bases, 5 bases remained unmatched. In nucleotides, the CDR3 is TGTGCCAGCAGGACTACAGGGGTCTATGGCTACACCTTC. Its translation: CASRTTGVYGYTF.

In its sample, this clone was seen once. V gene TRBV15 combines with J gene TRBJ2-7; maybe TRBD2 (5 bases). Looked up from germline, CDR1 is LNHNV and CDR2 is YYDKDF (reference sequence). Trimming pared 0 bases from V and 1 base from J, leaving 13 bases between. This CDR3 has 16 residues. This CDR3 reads CATSREGREGSYEQYF. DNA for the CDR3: TGTGCCACCAGCAGAGAAGGGCGAGAGGGTTCCTACGAGCAGTACTTC.

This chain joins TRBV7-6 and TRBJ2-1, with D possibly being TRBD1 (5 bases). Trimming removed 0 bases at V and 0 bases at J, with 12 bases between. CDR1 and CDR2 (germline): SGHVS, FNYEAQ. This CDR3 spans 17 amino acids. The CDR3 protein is CASSLAQGLGSYNEQFF. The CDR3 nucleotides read TGTGCCAGCAGCTTAGCGCAGGGATTAGGCTCCTACAATGAGCAGTTCTTC.

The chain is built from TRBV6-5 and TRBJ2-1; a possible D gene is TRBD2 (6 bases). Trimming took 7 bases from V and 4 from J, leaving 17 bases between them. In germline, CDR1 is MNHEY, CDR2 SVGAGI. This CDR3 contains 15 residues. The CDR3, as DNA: TGTGCCAGCAACTCCCCGCGGGGTCGATACAATGAGCAGTTCTTC. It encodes CASNSPRGRYNEQFF.

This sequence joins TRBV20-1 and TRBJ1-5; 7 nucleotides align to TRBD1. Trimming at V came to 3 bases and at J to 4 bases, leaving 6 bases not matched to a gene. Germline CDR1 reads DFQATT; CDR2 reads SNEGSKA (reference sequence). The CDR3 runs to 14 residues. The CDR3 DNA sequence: TGCAGTGCTAGTGGCACAGGGGATAATCAGCCCCAGCATTTT. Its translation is CSASGTGDNQPQHF.

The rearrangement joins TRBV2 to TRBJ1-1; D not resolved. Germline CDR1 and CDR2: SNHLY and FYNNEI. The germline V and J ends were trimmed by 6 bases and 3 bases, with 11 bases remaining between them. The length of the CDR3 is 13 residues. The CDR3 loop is CASRVVSHTEAFF. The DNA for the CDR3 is TGTGCCAGCAGGGTCGTCAGTCACACTGAAGCTTTCTTT.

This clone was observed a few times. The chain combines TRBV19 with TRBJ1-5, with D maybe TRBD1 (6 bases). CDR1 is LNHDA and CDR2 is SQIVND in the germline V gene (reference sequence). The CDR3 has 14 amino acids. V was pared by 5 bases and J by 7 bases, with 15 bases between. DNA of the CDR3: TGTGCCAGTAGTCGGGGCAGGGGAAACCAGCCCCAGCATTTT. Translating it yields CASSRGRGNQPQHF.

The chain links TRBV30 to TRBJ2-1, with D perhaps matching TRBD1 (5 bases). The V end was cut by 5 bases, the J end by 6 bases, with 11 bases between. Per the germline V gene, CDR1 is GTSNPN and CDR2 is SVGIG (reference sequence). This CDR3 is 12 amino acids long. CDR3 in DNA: TGTGCCTGGTCCGGACAAAGCAATGAGCAGTTCTTC. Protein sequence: CAWSGQSNEQFF.

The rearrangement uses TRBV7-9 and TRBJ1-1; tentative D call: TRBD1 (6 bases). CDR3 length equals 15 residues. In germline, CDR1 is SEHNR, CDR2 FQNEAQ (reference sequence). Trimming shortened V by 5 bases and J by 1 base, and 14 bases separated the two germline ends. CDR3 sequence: CASSAPGHKNTEAFF. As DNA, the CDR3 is TGTGCCAGCAGCGCCCCGGGACATAAGAACACTGAAGCTTTCTTT.

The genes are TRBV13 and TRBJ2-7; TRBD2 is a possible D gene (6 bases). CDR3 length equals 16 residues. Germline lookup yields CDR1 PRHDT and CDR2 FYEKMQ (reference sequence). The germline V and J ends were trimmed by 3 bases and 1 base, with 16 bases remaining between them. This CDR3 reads CASSLGDSRFSYEQYF. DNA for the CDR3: TGTGCCAGCAGCTTGGGGGACTCCCGATTTTCCTACGAGCAGTACTTC.

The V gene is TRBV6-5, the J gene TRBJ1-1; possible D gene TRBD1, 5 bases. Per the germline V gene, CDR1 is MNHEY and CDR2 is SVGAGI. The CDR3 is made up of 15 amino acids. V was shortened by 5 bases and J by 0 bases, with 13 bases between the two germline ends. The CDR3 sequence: CASSTPGLLNTEAFF. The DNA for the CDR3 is TGTGCCAGCAGTACGCCGGGACTCCTGAACACTGAAGCTTTCTTT.

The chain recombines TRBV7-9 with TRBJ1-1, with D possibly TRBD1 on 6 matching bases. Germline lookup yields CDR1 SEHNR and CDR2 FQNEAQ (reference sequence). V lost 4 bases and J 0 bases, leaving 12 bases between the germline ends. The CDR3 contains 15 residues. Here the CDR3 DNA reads TGTGCCAGCAGCTCCCGGACAGATATGAACACTGAAGCTTTCTTT. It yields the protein CASSSRTDMNTEAFF.

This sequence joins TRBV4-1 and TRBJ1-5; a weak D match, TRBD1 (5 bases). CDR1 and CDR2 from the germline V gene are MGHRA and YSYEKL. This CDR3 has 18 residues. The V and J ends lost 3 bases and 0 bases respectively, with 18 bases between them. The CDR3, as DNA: TGCGCCAGCAGCCAGACCGGTGGGCAGGGTTATAGCAATCAGCCCCAGCATTTT. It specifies CASSQTGGQGYSNQPQHF.

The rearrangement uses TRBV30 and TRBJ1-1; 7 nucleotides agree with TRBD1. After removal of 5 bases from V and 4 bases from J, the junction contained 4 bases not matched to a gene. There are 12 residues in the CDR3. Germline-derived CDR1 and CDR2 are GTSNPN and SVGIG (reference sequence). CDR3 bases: TGTGCCTGGGGCAGGGGGTTCACTGAAGCTTTCTTT. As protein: CAWGRGFTEAFF.

The CDR3 protein is CASSNLSRDSVDGYTF. Written as DNA, the CDR3 is TGTGCCAGCAGCAACCTGTCCCGGGACAGCGTTGATGGCTACACCTTC. V gene TRBV7-9 combines with J gene TRBJ1-2; 7 nucleotides match TRBD1. The CDR3 consists of 16 residues. Germline lookup yields CDR1 SEHNR and CDR2 FQNEAQ (reference sequence). V was pared by 5 bases and J by 6 bases, with 15 bases of the junction left unmatched. Full variable domain (missing parts from reference TRBV7-9 and TRBJ1-2): DTGVSQNPRHKITKRGQNVTFRCDPISEHNRLYWYRQTLGQGPEFLTYFQNEAQLEKSRLLSDRFSAERPKGSFSTLEIQRTEQGDSAMYLCASSNLSRDSVDGYTFGSGTRLTVV.